This T cell receptor (beta chain) was captured in a study of vaccination effects on CD4 cells after COVID-19. Comment on this clone: Antigen specificity is unknown.

Data came from immunoSEQ multiplex PCR; TCRdb stores just in-frame clones and leaves some out. The data show 30,000 to 35,000 clones, around 73% seen once. This CDR3 has 18 residues. The germline V gene encodes CDR1 LGHNT and CDR2 FRNRAP. The V end lost 0 bases, the J end lost 8 bases, and 20 bases lay between the germline ends. Before sequencing, viral peptide pools were used by the ViraFEST assay to expand antigen-specific CD4+ T cells. Cultured cells yielded isolated CD4+ T cells after less than 11 days. Recipients of the vaccine had no prior SARS-CoV-2 infection and negative nucleocapsid antibodies. On both days 3 and 7, half of the culture medium was replaced with IL-2 medium.

Sequenced material: CD4+ T cells from PBMCs cultured with HCoV-OC43 spike peptides, taken before COVID-19 vaccination. Subset noted: HCoV-OC43 spike overlapping peptide pool stimulation. This rearrangement joins TRBV12-5 to TRBJ1-6; TRBD1 is a possible D gene (6 bases). The TCR was taken from a human donor who received a COVID-19 vaccine. Here the CDR3 reads CASGLVLKVRDIHSPLHF. CDR3 in DNA: TGTGCTAGTGGTTTGGTTTTGAAGGTTAGGGACATCCATTCACCCCTCCACTTT.